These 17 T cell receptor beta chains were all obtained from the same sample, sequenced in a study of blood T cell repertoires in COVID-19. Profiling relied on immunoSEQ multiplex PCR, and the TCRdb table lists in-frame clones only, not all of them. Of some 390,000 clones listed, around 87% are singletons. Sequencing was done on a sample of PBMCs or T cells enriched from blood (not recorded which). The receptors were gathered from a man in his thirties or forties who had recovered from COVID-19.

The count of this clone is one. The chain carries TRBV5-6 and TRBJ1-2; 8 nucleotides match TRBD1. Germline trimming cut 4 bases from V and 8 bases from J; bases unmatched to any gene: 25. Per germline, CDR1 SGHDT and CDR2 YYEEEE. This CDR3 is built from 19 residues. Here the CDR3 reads CASSPSLQGAGSTLGGYTF. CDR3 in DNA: TGTGCCAGCAGCCCATCACTCCAGGGGGCCGGATCGACCCTCGGCGGCTACACCTTC.

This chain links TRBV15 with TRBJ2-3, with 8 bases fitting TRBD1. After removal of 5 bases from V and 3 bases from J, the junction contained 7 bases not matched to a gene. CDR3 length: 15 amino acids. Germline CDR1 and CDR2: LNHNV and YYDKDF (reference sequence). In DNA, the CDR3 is TGTGCCACCAGCCGAGGGGGACAGGTAACAGATACGCAGTATTTT. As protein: CATSRGGQVTDTQYF.

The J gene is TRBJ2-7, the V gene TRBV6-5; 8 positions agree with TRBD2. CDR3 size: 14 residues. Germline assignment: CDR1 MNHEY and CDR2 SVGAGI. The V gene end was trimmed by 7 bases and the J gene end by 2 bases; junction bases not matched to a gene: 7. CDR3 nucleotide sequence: TGTGCCAGCACCTCAGGCGGGGGGACCTACGAGCAGTACTTC. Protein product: CASTSGGGTYEQYF.

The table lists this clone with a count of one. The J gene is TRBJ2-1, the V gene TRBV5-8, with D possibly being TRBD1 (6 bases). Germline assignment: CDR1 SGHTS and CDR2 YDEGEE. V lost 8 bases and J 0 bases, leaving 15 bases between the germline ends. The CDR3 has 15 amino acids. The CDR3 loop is CASHTGSSSYNEQFF. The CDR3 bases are TGTGCCAGTCACACAGGGTCTAGCTCCTACAATGAGCAGTTCTTC.

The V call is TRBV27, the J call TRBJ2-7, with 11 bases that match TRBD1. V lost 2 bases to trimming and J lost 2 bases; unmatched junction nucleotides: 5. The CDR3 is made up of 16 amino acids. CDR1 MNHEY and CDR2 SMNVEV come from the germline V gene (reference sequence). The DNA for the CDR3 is TGTGCCAGCAGTTTAGCTGGACAGGGGGCCCCCTACGAGCAGTACTTC. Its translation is CASSLAGQGAPYEQYF.

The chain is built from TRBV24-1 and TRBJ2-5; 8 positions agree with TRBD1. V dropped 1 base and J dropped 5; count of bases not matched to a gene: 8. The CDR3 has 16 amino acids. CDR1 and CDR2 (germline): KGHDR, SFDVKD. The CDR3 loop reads CATSDFPRNRGETQYF. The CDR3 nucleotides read TGTGCCACCAGTGATTTCCCGCGAAACAGGGGGGAGACCCAGTACTTC.

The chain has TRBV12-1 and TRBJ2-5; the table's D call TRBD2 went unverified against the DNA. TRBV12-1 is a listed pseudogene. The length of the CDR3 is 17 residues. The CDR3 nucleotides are TGTGCCAGCAGCACGGGACTAGCGGGAATAGCTTTGAAGACCCAGTACTTC. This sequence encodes CASSTGLAGIALKTQYF.

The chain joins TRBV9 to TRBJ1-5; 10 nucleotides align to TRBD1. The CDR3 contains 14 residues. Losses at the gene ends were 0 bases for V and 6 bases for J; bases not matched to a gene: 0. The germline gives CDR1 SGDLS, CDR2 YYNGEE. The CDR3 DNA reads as TGTGCCAGCAGCGTAGGGACAGGGGGTCAGCCCCAGCATTTT. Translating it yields CASSVGTGGQPQHF.

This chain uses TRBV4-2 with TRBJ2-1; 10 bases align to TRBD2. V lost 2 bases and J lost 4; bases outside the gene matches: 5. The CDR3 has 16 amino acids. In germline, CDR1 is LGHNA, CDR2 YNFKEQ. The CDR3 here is CASSQQQTSGYNEQFF. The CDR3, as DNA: TGTGCCAGCAGCCAACAACAGACTAGCGGGTACAATGAGCAGTTCTTC.

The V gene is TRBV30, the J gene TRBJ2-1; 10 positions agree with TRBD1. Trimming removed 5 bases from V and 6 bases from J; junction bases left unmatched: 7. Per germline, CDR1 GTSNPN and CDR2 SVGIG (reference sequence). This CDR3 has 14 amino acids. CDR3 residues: CAWDGTGVSNEQFF. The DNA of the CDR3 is TGTGCCTGGGATGGGACAGGGGTAAGCAATGAGCAGTTCTTC.

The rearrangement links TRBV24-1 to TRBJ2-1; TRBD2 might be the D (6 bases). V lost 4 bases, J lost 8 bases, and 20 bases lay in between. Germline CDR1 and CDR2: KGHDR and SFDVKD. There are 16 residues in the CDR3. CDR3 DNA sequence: TGTGCCACCAGTGAATCACGCGGGGACGCGCGGGATGAGCAGTTCTTC. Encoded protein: CATSESRGDARDEQFF.

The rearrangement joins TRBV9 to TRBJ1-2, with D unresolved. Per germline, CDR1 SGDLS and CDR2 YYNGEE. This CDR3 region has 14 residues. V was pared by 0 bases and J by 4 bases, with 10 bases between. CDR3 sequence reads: CASSVGRGSYGYTF. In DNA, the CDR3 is TGTGCCAGCAGCGTAGGCCGAGGTTCCTATGGCTACACCTTC.

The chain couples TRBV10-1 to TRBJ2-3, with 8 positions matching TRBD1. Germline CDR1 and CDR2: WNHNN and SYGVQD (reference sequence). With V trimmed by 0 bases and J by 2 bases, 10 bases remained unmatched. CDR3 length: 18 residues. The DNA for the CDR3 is TGCGCCAGCAGTGAGTCGGGGGAGACAGGGGTTTCCACAGATACGCAGTATTTT. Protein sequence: CASSESGETGVSTDTQYF.

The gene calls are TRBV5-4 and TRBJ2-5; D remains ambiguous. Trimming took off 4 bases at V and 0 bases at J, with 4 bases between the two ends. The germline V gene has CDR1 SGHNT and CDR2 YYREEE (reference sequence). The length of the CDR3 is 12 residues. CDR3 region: CASSEYQETQYF. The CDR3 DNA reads TGTGCCAGCAGCGAGTACCAAGAGACCCAGTACTTC. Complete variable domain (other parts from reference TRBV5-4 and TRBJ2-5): ETGVTQSPTHLIKTRGQQVTLRCSSQSGHNTVSWYQQALGQGPQFIFQYYREEENGRGNFPPRFSGLQFPNYSSELNVNALELDDSALYLCASSEYQETQYFGPGTRLLVL.

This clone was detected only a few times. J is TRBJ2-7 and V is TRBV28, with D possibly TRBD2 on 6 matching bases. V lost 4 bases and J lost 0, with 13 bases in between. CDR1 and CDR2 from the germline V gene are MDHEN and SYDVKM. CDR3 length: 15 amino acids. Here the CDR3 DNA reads TGTGCCAGCAGTTCGGGAGACTACAACTCCTACGAGCAGTACTTC. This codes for CASSSGDYNSYEQYF.

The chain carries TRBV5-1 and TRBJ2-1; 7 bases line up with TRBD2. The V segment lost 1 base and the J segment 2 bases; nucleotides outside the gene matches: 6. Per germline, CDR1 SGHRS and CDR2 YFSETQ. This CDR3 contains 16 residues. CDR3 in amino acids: CASSLIGRGPYNEQFF. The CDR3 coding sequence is TGCGCCAGCAGCTTGATTGGGAGGGGCCCCTACAATGAGCAGTTCTTC.

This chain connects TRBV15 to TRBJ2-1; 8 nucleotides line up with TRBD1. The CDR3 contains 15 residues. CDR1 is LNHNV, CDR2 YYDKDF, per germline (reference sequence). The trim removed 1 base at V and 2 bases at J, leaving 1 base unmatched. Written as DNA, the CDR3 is TGTGCCACCAGCAGAGTACAGGGGGCCTACAATGAGCAGTTCTTC. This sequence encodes CATSRVQGAYNEQFF.